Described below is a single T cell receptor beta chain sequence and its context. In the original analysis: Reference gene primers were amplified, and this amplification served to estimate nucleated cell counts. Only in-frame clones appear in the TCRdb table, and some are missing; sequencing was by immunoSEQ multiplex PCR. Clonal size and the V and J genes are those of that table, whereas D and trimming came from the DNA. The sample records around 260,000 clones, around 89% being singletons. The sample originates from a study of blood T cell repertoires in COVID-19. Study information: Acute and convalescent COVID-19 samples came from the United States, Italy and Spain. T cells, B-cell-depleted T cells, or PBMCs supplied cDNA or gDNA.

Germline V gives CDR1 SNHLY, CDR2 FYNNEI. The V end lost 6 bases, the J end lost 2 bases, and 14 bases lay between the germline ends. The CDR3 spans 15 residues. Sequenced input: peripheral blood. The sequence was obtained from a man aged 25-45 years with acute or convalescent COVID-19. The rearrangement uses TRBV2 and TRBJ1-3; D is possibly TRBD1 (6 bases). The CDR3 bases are TGTGCCAGCAGGGACCGGGACAACCCTGGAAACACCATATATTTT. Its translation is CASRDRDNPGNTIYF.